The 21 T cell receptor beta chains below were found in one sample sequenced in a study of neurological immune-mediated disorders. Time point noted: longitudinal time-point 1 (baseline). TCRdb called the 5' RACE reads again in MiXCR, with one record for every CDR3 protein. The sample consists of around 60,000 distinct CDR3 sequences, about 10% of them appearing once. The specimen was PBMCs. The receptors here all came from a male donor with HTLV-1-associated myelopathy (HAM/TSP).

In its sample, this clonotype was seen many times. The chain couples TRBV6-6 to TRBJ2-2, with D uncertain. The germline gives CDR1 MNHNY, CDR2 SVGAGI (reference sequence). V dropped 7 bases and J dropped 4 bases, with 16 bases sitting between them. This CDR3 has 15 residues. In nucleotides, the CDR3 is TGTGCCAGCACCCAGACGGGTCTGCGCACCGGGGAGCTGTTTTTT. Translation: CASTQTGLRTGELFF.

This clonotype was detected many times. The chain links TRBV5-1 to TRBJ2-5, with D tentatively TRBD1 or TRBD2 (5 bases each). The CDR3 has 14 amino acids. Germline V gene lookup returns CDR1 SGHRS and CDR2 YFSETQ. Trimming removed 2 bases at V and 1 base at J, with 9 bases between. The CDR3 sequence is CASSLPGTQETQYF. CDR3 coding DNA: TGCGCCAGCAGCTTACCAGGGACCCAAGAGACCCAGTACTTC.

This clonotype occurred a few times. This rearrangement joins TRBV6-1 to TRBJ2-3, with 14 bases fitting TRBD2. Germline values: CDR1 MNHNS, CDR2 SASEGT. V dropped 6 bases and J dropped 4; count of bases not matched to a gene: 6. CDR3 length: 16 residues. DNA for the CDR3: TGTGCCAGCAGGGCGACTAGCGGGGGGGCTGCAGATACGCAGTATTTT. Amino acid sequence: CASRATSGGAADTQYF.

This clonotype was recorded at least ten times. The chain employs TRBV29-1 and TRBJ2-3; 10 nucleotides align to TRBD2. Germline values: CDR1 SQVTM, CDR2 ANQGSEA. Trimming cost V 2 bases and J 2 bases; bases outside gene matches: 10. The CDR3 has 17 amino acids. The CDR3 nucleotides are TGCAGCGTTGAACCTAGCGGGGGAAAACCTACCACAGATACGCAGTATTTT. Protein sequence: CSVEPSGGKPTTDTQYF.

In its sample, this clonotype was seen many times. The V call is TRBV5-1, the J call TRBJ1-5; 7 bases align to TRBD1. The germline V gene has CDR1 SGHRS and CDR2 YFSETQ. The CDR3 consists of 16 residues. With 2 bases clipped from V and 2 bases from J, the junction kept 7 bases outside the gene matches. The DNA of the CDR3 is TGCGCCAGCAGCTTCGTCCCAGGGGGGGGCAATCAGCCCCAGCATTTT. Translated, it gives CASSFVPGGGNQPQHF.

This clonotype was observed at least ten times. The chain carries TRBV28 and TRBJ1-2; D ambiguous. Trimming removed 5 bases from V and 5 bases from J, with 6 bases in between. Germline CDR1 is MDHEN and CDR2 is SYDVKM. This CDR3 comprises 11 residues. The CDR3 is CASSQQYGYTF. CDR3 DNA sequence: TGTGCCAGCAGTCAACAGTATGGCTACACCTTC.

This clonotype has at least ten counts. The rearrangement joins TRBV28 to TRBJ1-5; D is undetermined. The CDR3 consists of 13 residues. Germline V gives CDR1 MDHEN, CDR2 SYDVKM. The V end lost 5 bases, the J end lost 3 bases, and 8 bases lay between the germline ends. The CDR3 DNA reads TGTGCCAGCAGTCCCCAGGACAATCAGCCCCAGCATTTT. Its translation is CASSPQDNQPQHF.

At least ten counts were recorded for this clonotype. V gene TRBV29-1 combines with J gene TRBJ2-5, with TRBD2 identical over 10 bases. V lost 7 bases and J lost 5; bases outside the gene matches: 13. The CDR3 has 15 residues. Germline V gene lookup returns CDR1 SQVTM and CDR2 ANQGSEA. The CDR3: CSGRRSGGAEETQYF. Here the CDR3 DNA reads TGCAGCGGCCGACGAAGCGGGGGGGCCGAGGAGACCCAGTACTTC.

Many counts were recorded for this clonotype. V gene TRBV12-3 or TRBV12-4 combines with J gene TRBJ2-2, with D possibly matching TRBD2 (5 bases). The CDR3 consists of 14 residues. V shed 6 bases and J shed 6 bases, with 14 bases lying between them. For the CDR3, the DNA is TGTGCCAGCAGCCTCTCCGAGGGCGCCGGGGAGCTGTTTTTT. As protein: CASSLSEGAGELFF.

This clonotype was counted many times. The chain carries TRBV28 and TRBJ2-2; D perhaps matches TRBD1 (6 bases). The CDR3 extends over 17 amino acids. V lost 8 bases, J lost 1 base, and 20 bases lay in between. Germline V CDR1 and CDR2: MDHEN, SYDVKM. CDR3 sequence reads: CASAYPTGTLNTGELFF. CDR3 nucleotide sequence: TGTGCCAGCGCATATCCCACAGGGACCCTGAACACCGGGGAGCTGTTTTTT.

This clonotype was seen repeatedly, ten times or more. This chain joins TRBV6-5 and TRBJ1-6; D is undetermined. CDR1 MNHEY and CDR2 SVGAGI come from the germline V gene. Trimming shortened V by 6 bases and J by 3 bases, and 9 bases separated the two germline ends. The CDR3 totals 14 residues. CDR3 nucleotides: TGTGCCAGCAGCCAGGCCGTCTATAATTCACCCCTCCACTTT. This sequence encodes CASSQAVYNSPLHF.

This clonotype was found many times. This chain links TRBV24-1 with TRBJ2-7; D gene uncertain. This CDR3 is 11 amino acids long. Germline-derived CDR1 and CDR2 are KGHDR and SFDVKD. V gave up 1 base and J gave up 5 bases, with 2 bases separating them. DNA of the CDR3: TGTGCCACCAGTGATTTCGACGAGCAGTACTTC. Residues: CATSDFDEQYF.

V is TRBV11-3 and J is TRBJ2-7; the match to TRBD1 covers 8 bases. Germline-derived CDR1 and CDR2 are SGHNT and YENEEA. This CDR3 has 17 amino acids. Germline trimming cut 0 bases from V and 3 bases from J; bases unmatched to any gene: 10. CDR3 nucleotides: TGTGCCAGCAGCTTAGATGGCCTCGGACAGGGCGACTACGAGCAGTACTTC. Residues: CASSLDGLGQGDYEQYF.

Concerning this clonotype: One end of the junction fails to match germline, which may point to a read error. The chain has TRBV12-3 or TRBV12-4 and TRBJ2-5; 12 nucleotides line up with TRBD1. This CDR3 comprises 17 residues. The CDR3 bases are TGTGCCATCAGTGCCCGGGACAGGGGGCCCGTTGAAGAGACCCAGTACTTC. It specifies CAISARDRGPVEETQYF.

The count of this clonotype is one. A much larger clone lies a single base off, so this may be a read error. The chain employs TRBV5-1 and TRBJ1-1, with 7 bases aligning to TRBD1. CDR1 and CDR2 (germline): SGHRS, YFSETQ. The CDR3 extends over 13 amino acids. The chain's CDR3 is CANSKRQGPEAFF. The CDR3 bases are TGCGCCAACAGCAAAAGACAGGGCCCTGAAGCTTTCTTT. The complete variable domain, with remaining parts taken from reference TRBV5-1 and TRBJ1-1, reads KAGVTQTPRYLIKTRGQQVTLSCSPISGHRSVSWYQQTPGQGLQFLFEYFSETQRNKGNFPGRFSGRQFSNSRSEMNVSTLELGDSALYLCANSKRQGPEAFFGQGTRLTVV.

This clonotype was counted ten times or more. This chain links TRBV5-6 with TRBJ2-7; the D gene is possibly TRBD2 (6 bases). The CDR3 runs 15 residues. The V end lost 4 bases, the J end lost 6 bases, and 20 bases lay between the germline ends. Germline V gene lookup returns CDR1 SGHDT and CDR2 YYEEEE. As DNA, the CDR3 is TGTGCCAGCAGCCCCCCCGGGAGAGGTGCCTCCGAGCAGTACTTC. Translating gives CASSPPGRGASEQYF.

This clonotype was picked up many times. This sequence joins TRBV20-1 and TRBJ2-1, with D perhaps matching TRBD1 (6 bases). The CDR3 spans 14 residues. V was pared by 2 bases and J by 5 bases, with 13 bases between. Germline V CDR1 and CDR2: DFQATT, SNEGSKA (reference sequence). The CDR3 here is CSARRQVLNNEQFF. CDR3 nucleotides: TGCAGTGCTAGAAGACAGGTACTTAACAATGAGCAGTTCTTC.

The rearrangement uses TRBV6-2 or TRBV6-3 and TRBJ1-5; D uncertain. This CDR3 is 15 amino acids long. Germline CDR1 and CDR2: MNHEY and SVGEGT. Trimming pared 5 bases from V and 0 bases from J, leaving 11 bases between. CDR3 sequence reads: CASSRDGISNQPQHF. The CDR3, as DNA: TGTGCCAGCAGTCGTGACGGGATTAGCAATCAGCCCCAGCATTTT.

The sample holds many counts of this clonotype. The chain joins TRBV2 to TRBJ2-3; tentatively, D is TRBD1 (5 bases). V lost 7 bases to trimming and J lost 6 bases, with 20 bases between them. This CDR3 region has 15 residues. Germline V CDR1 and CDR2: SNHLY, FYNNEI. CDR3 coding DNA: TGTGCCAGCAATCTTCAGGGTCCTCGGGCGGATACGCAGTATTTT. Translating it yields CASNLQGPRADTQYF.

This clonotype was detected many times. The chain recombines TRBV7-3 with TRBJ2-3; TRBD2 aligns across 10 bases. CDR1 and CDR2 (germline): SGHTA, FQGTGA. V lost 0 bases, J lost 5 bases, and 5 bases stayed unmatched. CDR3 length: 16 amino acids. In DNA, the CDR3 is TGTGCCAGCAGCTTAACAGCGGGGGGGCATGGAGATACGCAGTATTTT. The encoded protein is CASSLTAGGHGDTQYF.

The sample holds many counts of this clonotype. V and J are TRBV6-2 or TRBV6-3 and TRBJ1-5, with D possibly being TRBD1 (6 bases). V lost 8 bases, J lost 3 bases, and 14 bases lay in between. This CDR3 has 14 residues. Germline V gives CDR1 MNHEY, CDR2 SVGEGT. The CDR3 sequence: CASGDRFPNQPQHF. The CDR3 DNA is TGTGCCAGCGGAGACAGGTTCCCCAATCAGCCCCAGCATTTT.